This T cell receptor beta chain was recorded in a study of shared clonotypes between healthy human individuals. About the study: Each donor contributed plates that comprised three CD4 naive, three CD4 memory, two CD8 naive and one CD8 memory.

V lost 6 bases and J lost 0, with 9 bases in between. The CDR3 extends over 14 amino acids. CDR1 and CDR2 (germline): ENHRY, SYGVKD. The authors split each subset's genomic DNA evenly across several immunoSEQ plates. The protocol was immunoSEQ multiplex PCR, while the TCRdb copy is restricted to in-frame clones and leaves out a portion. The sample holds 2.3 million or so clones, over 85% seen once. Specimen: naive CD4+ T cells from PBMCs. Subset indicated: CD45RA+ positively selected. The clonotype was recovered from a man in his late teens or twenties in good health. Some clones in this sample may be carry-over from other donors' samples. The V gene is TRBV10-3, the J gene TRBJ2-1; D is unclear. The CDR3 bases are TGTGCCATCAGCCCCTCCAACTCCTACAATGAGCAGTTCTTC. Its protein product is CAISPSNSYNEQFF.